The source of this T cell receptor beta chain is a study of cytomegalovirus exposure and HLA in healthy donors. PCR used 60 Vbeta primers and 13 Jbeta primers. How the authors handled the data: Some 10 million shared chains were among the 80 million or so unique TCR beta chains that a later analysis counted. Profiled with immunoSEQ multiplex PCR; TCRdb holds only in-frame clones, not every one. That table is the source of V, J and clone size, and D and trimming were worked out from the DNA. The top ten hold approximately 3.5% of the sample, which has some 130,000 clones, around 79% seen once. CDR3 length: 15 residues. Trimming cost V 3 bases and J 1 base, with 12 bases left between them. Per the germline V gene, CDR1 is MNHNS and CDR2 is SASEGT.

Specimen: PBMCs. This TCR was recovered from a woman younger than 45 in good health and CMV-seropositive. The chain recombines TRBV6-1 with TRBJ1-1, with a possible D match to TRBD1 (5 bases). DNA for the CDR3: TGTGCCAGCAGTGAGTCGGGGGGTGGGAACACTGAAGCTTTCTTT. This gives the protein CASSESGGGNTEAFF.